Listed below are T cell receptor beta chains from one sample, sequenced in a study of T-cell reconstitution after alpha-beta-depleted transplantation in children. TCRdb ran MiXCR on the PCR reads and lists one entry per CDR3 protein. The sample has a few hundred thousand distinct CDR3 sequences, around 21% seen once. This specimen was PBMCs from the stem cell graft donor, taken from the stem cell graft. The receptors here all came from a human donor who donated a stem cell graft to a child with acute myeloid leukemia. The CDR3 runs from the conserved cysteine through the conserved F or W. Fields, in order: CDR3 DNA, CDR3 protein, J gene, clone size, D gene, V gene. The D gene is left open where the match is weak. Clone size, where shown, is once, few, many, or a class for clones that have expanded.

CDR3nt: TGTGCCAGCAGCGCGGGACCGTCCTATGGCTACACCTTC
CDR3aa: CASSAGPSYGYTF
j_gene: TRBJ1-2
abundance: few
d_gene: -
v_gene: TRBV7-2

CDR3nt: TGCGCCAGCAGCTCCCAGTGGGGCCCCTACAATGAGCAGTTCTTC
CDR3aa: CASSSQWGPYNEQFF
j_gene: TRBJ2-1
abundance: -
d_gene: -
v_gene: TRBV5-1

CDR3nt: TGTGCCAGCAGAGCCACTTCTAGCTGGAACGACCCCACAGATACGCAGTATTTT
CDR3aa: CASRATSSWNDPTDTQYF
j_gene: TRBJ2-3
abundance: few
d_gene: -
v_gene: TRBV6-2/TRBV6-3

CDR3nt: TGCAGTGCAAACAATCAGGGTGGAGAGACCCAGTACTTC
CDR3aa: CSANNQGGETQYF
j_gene: TRBJ2-5
abundance: -
d_gene: -
v_gene: TRBV20-1

CDR3nt: TGTGCCAGCAGCTTAGCCACAGGGGGCTCTGGAAACACCATATATTTT
CDR3aa: CASSLATGGSGNTIYF
j_gene: TRBJ1-3
abundance: -
d_gene: TRBD1
v_gene: TRBV7-2

CDR3nt: TGTGCCAGCAGCCCATCGGGACAGGTCAACACCGGGGAGCTGTTTTTT
CDR3aa: CASSPSGQVNTGELFF
j_gene: TRBJ2-2
abundance: -
d_gene: TRBD1
v_gene: TRBV4-2

CDR3nt: TGCAGTGCTAGAGATGATGGGAGAGGACAGGGTAGCAATCAGCCCCAGCATTTT
CDR3aa: CSARDDGRGQGSNQPQHF
j_gene: TRBJ1-5
abundance: many
d_gene: TRBD1
v_gene: TRBV20-1

CDR3nt: TGTGCCAGCAGTTTATTGGGGACCAGGACGGGGGTGGCTCAGCCCCAGCATTTT
CDR3aa: CASSLLGTRTGVAQPQHF
j_gene: TRBJ1-5
abundance: -
d_gene: -
v_gene: TRBV28

CDR3nt: TGCAGCGCCGGGTGGGGGGCGCTTGACGAGCAGTACTTC
CDR3aa: CSAGWGALDEQYF
j_gene: TRBJ2-7
abundance: many
d_gene: -
v_gene: TRBV29-1

CDR3nt: TGCAGTGCCTTGGGACCAGCGGGAGAGATTTACAATGAGCAGTTCTTC
CDR3aa: CSALGPAGEIYNEQFF
j_gene: TRBJ2-1
abundance: -
d_gene: TRBD2
v_gene: TRBV20-1

CDR3nt: TGTGCCAGCAGTCGTCCAGGGGACGTTAGCACAGATACGCAGTATTTT
CDR3aa: CASSRPGDVSTDTQYF
j_gene: TRBJ2-3
abundance: -
d_gene: -
v_gene: TRBV6-1

CDR3nt: TGTGCCAGCAGTTCCCCAGGGGAGGCCTACAATGAGCAGTTCTTC
CDR3aa: CASSSPGEAYNEQFF
j_gene: TRBJ2-1
abundance: many
d_gene: -
v_gene: TRBV12-3/TRBV12-4

CDR3nt: TGTGCCAGCAGCTTAACAGCGAGCACAGATACGCAGTATTTT
CDR3aa: CASSLTASTDTQYF
j_gene: TRBJ2-3
abundance: -
d_gene: -
v_gene: TRBV7-2

CDR3nt: TGCGCCAGCAGCTTGGCGGGCTTTGGGAACAATGAGCAGTTCTTC
CDR3aa: CASSLAGFGNNEQFF
j_gene: TRBJ2-1
abundance: -
d_gene: -
v_gene: TRBV5-1

CDR3nt: TGCGCCAGCAGTTGGACAACAACCTCATCCTACGAGCAGTACTTC
CDR3aa: CASSWTTTSSYEQYF
j_gene: TRBJ2-7
abundance: few
d_gene: -
v_gene: TRBV5-1

CDR3nt: TGTGCCAGCAGCTCCCCGGGACACTCCTACGAGCAGTACTTC
CDR3aa: CASSSPGHSYEQYF
j_gene: TRBJ2-7
abundance: many
d_gene: -
v_gene: TRBV7-9

CDR3nt: TGTGCCACCAGTGATTTGGGACTAGCGGGCACAGATACGCAGTATTTT
CDR3aa: CATSDLGLAGTDTQYF
j_gene: TRBJ2-3
abundance: -
d_gene: TRBD2
v_gene: TRBV24-1

CDR3nt: TGTGCCAGCACCGGGGGGACCTACGAGCAGTACTTC
CDR3aa: CASTGGTYEQYF
j_gene: TRBJ2-7
abundance: few
d_gene: TRBD2
v_gene: TRBV11-1